This T cell receptor beta chain was profiled in a study of blood T cell repertoires in COVID-19. The wider study: Whether acute or convalescent, the COVID-19 samples came from the United States, Italy and Spain.

Study processing details: Amplified reference gene primers provided the basis for estimating nucleated cell counts. Sequenced by immunoSEQ multiplex PCR; TCRdb stores in-frame clones only, minus some. V and J calls and clone size are copied from that table; D and trimming were computed from the DNA. The sample records 500,000 or so clones, roughly 90% being singletons. The count of this clone is one. Adults between about 18 and 89 years of age took part from 24 US areas. Participants' reported clinical history set cohort assignment. Sequencing used PBMCs or T cells enriched from blood (not recorded which). This receptor was taken from a woman under 30 who had recovered from COVID-19.

This chain's CDR3 is CASYPSGNTIYF. In DNA, the CDR3 is TGCGCCAGCTATCCCTCTGGAAACACCATATATTTT. V and J are TRBV5-1 and TRBJ1-3; D remains unclear. The CDR3 is made up of 12 amino acids. The ends were cut back, 7 bases at V and 0 bases at J, with 5 bases in the middle. The germline V gene has CDR1 SGHRS and CDR2 YFSETQ. The entire variable domain, with the rest obtained from reference TRBV5-1 and TRBJ1-3, is as follows: KAGVTQTPRYLIKTRGQQVTLSCSPISGHRSVSWYQQTPGQGLQFLFEYFSETQRNKGNFPGRFSGRQFSNSRSEMNVSTLELGDSALYLCASYPSGNTIYFGEGSWLTVV.